The sequence of this T cell receptor beta chain was determined in a study of OX40 agonist ivuxolimab in advanced cancers. Study background: The study enrolled dose-escalation patients with hepatocellular carcinoma, melanoma, renal cell or head and neck cancer. There were three patients with partial responses, one having hepatocellular carcinoma and two cutaneous melanoma.

The germline gives CDR1 SEHNR, CDR2 FQNEAQ (reference sequence). Trimming removed 5 bases from V and 4 bases from J; junction bases left unmatched: 2. This CDR3 comprises 14 residues. A remark on this clone: Its antigen is undetermined.

This table comes from immunoSEQ multiplex PCR, and its TCRdb copy is limited to in-frame clones, with some not included. The data show around 37,000 clones, with roughly 81% seen just once and less than 20% held by the top ten. Study-wide results and limits: Blood T cells, both CD4+ and CD8+, expanded clonally by week 6 at 0.1 to 3.0 mg/kg.

The TCR originated in an adult with an advanced solid tumor such as melanoma, head and neck, liver or kidney cancer. This chain connects TRBV7-9 to TRBJ2-3; 11 bases are shared with TRBD1. The specimen comprised CD4+ or CD8+ T cells sorted from blood, sampled in a trial of the OX40 agonist ivuxolimab. This chain's CDR3 is CASSLGQGADTQYF. The CDR3, as DNA: TGTGCCAGCAGCCTGGGACAGGGGGCAGATACGCAGTATTTT. Using reference TRBV7-9 and TRBJ2-3 for the parts outside the CDR3, the full variable domain is DTGVSQNPRHKITKRGQNVTFRCDPISEHNRLYWYRQTLGQGPEFLTYFQNEAQLEKSRLLSDRFSAERPKGSFSTLEIQRTEQGDSAMYLCASSLGQGADTQYFGPGTRLTVL.